One sample yielded the 15 T cell receptor beta chains listed below, sequenced in a study of T cell responses to AZD1222 COVID-19 vaccine. The assay was immunoSEQ multiplex PCR, and TCRdb's table has in-frame clones only and misses some. The sample includes 180,000 or so clones, 80% to 95% of them seen just once. Source: peripheral blood, taken 28 days after the second AZD1222 dose. These receptor sequences come from an adult who received the AZD1222 COVID-19 vaccine.

This clone was recorded only once. The chain has TRBV7-8 and TRBJ2-7; 7 positions match TRBD1. In germline, CDR1 is SGHVS, CDR2 FQNEAQ. Losses at the gene ends were 5 bases for V and 4 bases for J; bases not matched to a gene: 8. This CDR3 is built from 14 residues. CDR3: CASSPPGTAYEQYF. The CDR3, as DNA: TGTGCCAGCAGCCCTCCCGGGACAGCTTACGAGCAGTACTTC.

The chain couples TRBV9 to TRBJ2-5; 11 bases match TRBD2. After removal of 3 bases from V and 5 bases from J, the junction contained 3 bases not matched to a gene. The CDR3 spans 14 residues. Per germline, CDR1 SGDLS and CDR2 YYNGEE. Written as DNA, the CDR3 is TGTGCCAGCAGCGCGGGACTAGCGGAGGAGACCCAGTACTTC. It translates to CASSAGLAEETQYF.

The chain uses TRBV9 and TRBJ2-5, with D perhaps TRBD2 (6 bases). Trimming pared 3 bases from V and 4 bases from J, leaving 22 bases between. The CDR3 is 17 residues long. The germline V gene encodes CDR1 SGDLS and CDR2 YYNGEE. The chain's CDR3 is CASSASSRSRGGETQYF. In DNA, the CDR3 is TGTGCCAGCAGCGCCTCTAGTAGGAGCCGGGGAGGAGAGACCCAGTACTTC.

The chain couples TRBV7-9 to TRBJ2-7; D possibly matches TRBD1 or TRBD2 (7 bases each). The CDR3 spans 15 residues. The V gene lost 4 bases and the J gene lost 4 bases, with 17 bases spanning the gap. CDR1 SEHNR and CDR2 FQNEAQ come from the germline V gene (reference sequence). CDR3: CASSSRGGGPYEQYF. CDR3 DNA: TGTGCCAGCAGCTCCCGGGGAGGGGGCCCATACGAGCAGTACTTC.

The chain recombines TRBV6-5 with TRBJ2-2; D gene uncertain. This CDR3 comprises 12 residues. V lost 6 bases and J lost 2, with 4 bases in between. Germline CDR1 and CDR2: MNHEY and SVGAGI. CDR3 sequence reads: CASRQNTGELFF. The CDR3 DNA follows: TGTGCCAGCAGGCAAAACACCGGGGAGCTGTTTTTT.

The rearrangement links TRBV9 to TRBJ1-1; D is uncertain. The CDR3 is made up of 13 amino acids. V shed 0 bases and J shed 5 bases, with 8 bases lying between them. Germline-derived CDR1 and CDR2 are SGDLS and YYNGEE. The CDR3 nucleotides are TGTGCCAGCAGCGTAGTATTCGGGACTGAAGCTTTCTTT. Translation gives CASSVVFGTEAFF.

J is TRBJ2-6 and V is TRBV15; 7 nucleotides line up with TRBD1. The germline V gene encodes CDR1 LNHNV and CDR2 YYDKDF (reference sequence). The V and J ends lost 7 bases and 2 bases, in that order; junction bases with no gene match: 8. This CDR3 spans 16 amino acids. DNA for the CDR3: TGTGCCACCATCCCGACAGGGCCCACTGGGGCCAACGTCCTGACTTTC. It is translated as CATIPTGPTGANVLTF.

CDR3 bases: TGTGCCAGCAGCACTGGACAGGGTTTCAATCAGCCCCAGCATTTT. The encoded protein is CASSTGQGFNQPQHF. The chain couples TRBV11-2 to TRBJ1-5, with 8 bases that match TRBD1. V was pared by 5 bases and J by 3 bases, with 6 bases of the junction left unmatched. CDR1 SGHAT and CDR2 FQNNGV come from the germline V gene. The CDR3 length is 15 residues. Supplemented by reference TRBV11-2 and TRBJ1-5, the full variable domain reads EAGVAQSPRYKIIEKRQSVAFWCNPISGHATLYWYQQILGQGPKLLIQFQNNGVVDDSQLPKDRFSAERLKGVDSTLKIQPAKLEDSAVYLCASSTGQGFNQPQHFGDGTRLSIL.

The chain combines TRBV2 with TRBJ1-4; D is possibly TRBD1 (5 bases). Germline V gene sequence: CDR1 SNHLY, CDR2 FYNNEI. This CDR3 is 14 amino acids long. Trimming pared 3 bases from V and 6 bases from J, leaving 11 bases between. CDR3 residues: CASSELVGHEKLFF. As DNA, the CDR3 is TGTGCCAGCAGTGAGTTAGTGGGGCATGAAAAACTGTTTTTT.

This clone was detected once. The genes are TRBV7-9 and TRBJ1-2; possibly TRBD1 for D (6 bases). Germline V gives CDR1 SEHNR, CDR2 FQNEAQ (reference sequence). Trimming removed 3 bases from V and 8 bases from J, with 13 bases in between. The CDR3 length is 13 residues. CDR3 sequence reads: CASSFRDNSGYTF. CDR3 DNA: TGTGCCAGCAGCTTCCGGGACAACTCAGGCTACACCTTC.

The rearrangement uses TRBV5-1 and TRBJ2-5, with D possibly TRBD2 on 6 matching bases. Germline values: CDR1 SGHRS, CDR2 YFSETQ. V lost 0 bases and J lost 5, with 14 bases in between. This CDR3 is 15 amino acids long. DNA for the CDR3: TGCGCCAGCAGCTTGGGTCGGCTAGCGACGGAGACCCAGTACTTC. Amino acid sequence: CASSLGRLATETQYF.

The chain links TRBV6-5 to TRBJ2-2, with 7 bases lining up with TRBD1. Germline V gives CDR1 MNHEY, CDR2 SVGAGI. CDR3 length equals 14 residues. The J segment lost 7 bases and the V segment lost 5 bases, leaving 7 bases of the junction unmatched. The CDR3 DNA sequence: TGTGCCAGCAGTCGGACAGGAGGTGACGGGGAGCTGTTTTTT. As protein: CASSRTGGDGELFF.

The chain links TRBV18 to TRBJ1-5; 12 positions match TRBD1. V trimming: 5 bases; J trimming: 11 bases; junction bases outside the gene matches: 13. Germline V gene sequence: CDR1 KGHSH, CDR2 LQKENI. This CDR3 is built from 16 residues. The CDR3 DNA sequence: TGTGCCAGCTCAAATGCCGGGACAGGGGGCAAGAGGTCCCAGCATTTT. Protein product: CASSNAGTGGKRSQHF.

CDR3 region: CASGLGTGPYEQYF. The CDR3 DNA follows: TGTGCTAGTGGTTTGGGGACAGGGCCCTACGAGCAGTACTTC. The chain uses TRBV12-5 and TRBJ2-7, with TRBD1 matching over 8 bases. The length of the CDR3 is 14 residues. Germline V gives CDR1 LGHNT, CDR2 FRNRAP. Trimming at V came to 1 base and at J to 2 bases, leaving 1 base not matched to a gene.

This clone was seen just once. The V and J genes are TRBV5-1 and TRBJ1-1; D is uncertain. CDR1 is SGHRS and CDR2 is YFSETQ in the germline V gene. The CDR3 is made up of 13 amino acids. V was clipped by 4 bases and J by 3 bases, with 10 bases between them. CDR3 DNA sequence: TGCGCCAGCAGCCCGAGCTGGTACACTGAAGCTTTCTTT. Translating it yields CASSPSWYTEAFF.